These 18 T cell receptor beta chains originate from one sample sequenced in a study of vaccination and CD4 T cells after COVID-19. The Oncomine TCR Beta short-read assay was applied to DNA of cultured CD4+ T cells. TCRdb reprocessed the PCR reads via MiXCR and lists one record per CDR3 protein. Counted here are about 21,000 distinct CDR3 sequences, under 75% occurring once; the ten biggest clones make up about 9%. Treatment specified: 10-day PBMC culture with coronavirus spike peptide pools or control peptides (ViraFEST assay). No antigen has been identified for these receptors. What was sequenced was CD4+ T cells from blood, cultured in vitro. The origin of the receptors is a human donor who had recovered from COVID-19.

This clonotype was found once. CDR3 DNA: TGTGCCAGCAGCCGAGGACTGATGAACACTGAAGCTTTCTTT. Protein sequence: CASSRGLMNTEAFF. The V and J genes are TRBV7-2 and TRBJ1-1, with D hard to call. V lost 5 bases and J 0 bases, leaving 10 bases between the germline ends. The V gene's germline CDR1 is SGHTA and CDR2 FQGNSA. The CDR3 is 14 amino acids.

This chain joins TRBV15 and TRBJ1-1; 8 nucleotides align to TRBD1. The CDR3 loop spans 14 amino acids. The ends lost 7 bases at V and 3 bases at J; junction bases unmatched: 7. Looked up from germline, CDR1 is LNHNV and CDR2 is YYDKDF (reference sequence). The CDR3 reads CATTTRGRDTEAFF. DNA of the CDR3: TGTGCCACCACAACCAGGGGGCGCGACACTGAAGCTTTCTTT.

This chain uses TRBV7-9 with TRBJ2-2; D ambiguous. The germline V gene encodes CDR1 SEHNR and CDR2 FQNEAQ (reference sequence). This CDR3 has 16 amino acids. V was shortened by 6 bases and J by 2 bases, with 16 bases between the two germline ends. In DNA form, the CDR3 reads TGTGCCAGCAGGGGTCCCCGAGGCGACAACACCGGGGAGCTGTTTTTT. Its translation is CASRGPRGDNTGELFF.

The V and J genes are TRBV28 and TRBJ2-5, with TRBD1 matching 8 bases. CDR1 and CDR2 (germline): MDHEN, SYDVKM. After removal of 3 bases from V and 2 bases from J, the junction contained 17 bases not matched to a gene. The CDR3 sequence is 19 residues long. In DNA, the CDR3 is TGTGCCAGCAGTTTCGAGATCCGGGGATGGGGGACAGGTCAAGAGACCCAGTACTTC. This gives the protein CASSFEIRGWGTGQETQYF.

The chain joins TRBV24-1 to TRBJ2-1; the match to TRBD2 covers 13 bases. The CDR3 extends over 18 amino acids. From germline, CDR1 is KGHDR and CDR2 SFDVKD. V lost 0 bases, J lost 6 bases, and 7 bases stayed unmatched. CDR3 DNA: TGTGCCACCAGTGATTTGCCCCGTGGACTAGCGGGAGCCAATGAGCAGTTCTTC. This translates into CATSDLPRGLAGANEQFF.

This clonotype was seen just once. This sequence joins TRBV20-1 and TRBJ1-2; no definite D call. The CDR3 is 15 amino acids. V dropped 0 bases and J dropped 3 bases, with 14 bases sitting between them. Germline values: CDR1 DFQATT, CDR2 SNEGSKA (reference sequence). In DNA form, the CDR3 reads TGCAGTGCTAGAGATGGACGAGGAGGCTACTATGGCTACACCTTC. Its translation: CSARDGRGGYYGYTF.

The V gene is TRBV28, the J gene TRBJ1-6; a possible D gene is TRBD1 (5 bases). CDR3 length: 15 amino acids. CDR1 is MDHEN and CDR2 is SYDVKM in the germline V gene. Between the trimmed V and J ends, which lost 3 bases and 3 bases, there was a span of 9 bases. For the CDR3, the DNA is TGTGCCAGCAGTTTTGAGGGGAACTATAATTCACCCCTCCACTTT. This sequence encodes CASSFEGNYNSPLHF. The full variable domain, its missing parts supplied by reference TRBV28 and TRBJ1-6, is DVKVTQSSRYLVKRTGEKVFLECVQDMDHENMFWYRQDPGLGLRLIYFSYDVKMKEKGDIPEGYSVSREKKERFSLILESASTNQTSMYLCASSFEGNYNSPLHFGNGTRLTVT.

This clonotype was observed a handful of times. The J gene is TRBJ1-2, the V gene TRBV11-2, with TRBD1 as a possible D gene (5 bases). CDR3 length: 17 residues. Deletions cut 2 bases from V and 4 bases from J, with 20 bases between. Germline lookup yields CDR1 SGHAT and CDR2 FQNNGV. The CDR3 bases are TGTGCCAGCAGCTTAACGGGGACCCGAGGAGTCGGCTATGGCTACACCTTC. Its protein product is CASSLTGTRGVGYGYTF.

This clonotype was detected once. This chain connects TRBV2 to TRBJ1-5; D call uncertain. The germline CDR1 and CDR2 sequences are SNHLY and FYNNEI. Trimming stripped 1 base from V and 4 bases from J, with 8 bases between. This CDR3 spans 14 amino acids. Here the CDR3 reads CASSEGGGNQPQHF. The CDR3 DNA reads TGTGCCAGCAGTGAAGGAGGCGGGAATCAGCCCCAGCATTTT.

This chain connects TRBV30 to TRBJ1-6, with TRBD1 matching over 9 bases. The ends lost 5 bases at V and 7 bases at J; junction bases unmatched: 9. Germline-derived CDR1 and CDR2 are GTSNPN and SVGIG (reference sequence). The length of the CDR3 is 15 residues. CDR3 loop: CAWARTGTGNSPLHF. CDR3 nucleotide sequence: TGTGCCTGGGCGCGGACCGGGACAGGGAATTCACCCCTCCACTTT.

This clonotype turned up a few times. V is TRBV4-1 and J is TRBJ1-5, with D perhaps matching TRBD1 (6 bases). This CDR3 has 17 residues. V lost 1 base and J lost 1, with 14 bases in between. Germline CDR1 reads MGHRA; CDR2 reads YSYEKL. The DNA of the CDR3 is TGCGCCAGCAGCCAAGGTGCTGTCAGGGGAAGCAATCAGCCCCAGCATTTT. Translation gives CASSQGAVRGSNQPQHF.

This chain connects TRBV5-4 to TRBJ1-6, with a weak D call TRBD1 (5 bases). Germline CDR1 is SGHNT and CDR2 is YYREEE (reference sequence). The CDR3 contains 15 residues. The V end lost 4 bases, the J end lost 8 bases, and 16 bases lay between the germline ends. The CDR3 protein is CASSGRGVWDSPLHF. The CDR3 nucleotides are TGTGCCAGCAGCGGTCGAGGGGTATGGGATTCACCCCTCCACTTT.

V usage is TRBV12-3 or TRBV12-4 and J usage is TRBJ1-2; the D is unclear. CDR3 length equals 13 residues. V lost 0 bases, J lost 7 bases, and 9 bases lay in between. Here the CDR3 DNA reads TGTGCCAGCAGTTTAGCCTACAGAGGTGGCTACACCTTC. Encoded protein: CASSLAYRGGYTF.

V gene TRBV30 combines with J gene TRBJ1-5, with TRBD1 matching 7 bases. Germline V CDR1 and CDR2: GTSNPN, SVGIG (reference sequence). J was trimmed by 5 bases and V by 4 bases; bases with no gene match: 8. The CDR3 sequence is 14 residues long. CDR3 region: CAWTRQGTYQPQHF. The CDR3 DNA is TGTGCCTGGACTAGACAGGGAACCTATCAGCCCCAGCATTTT.

This chain links TRBV6-1 with TRBJ2-5, with D possibly TRBD1 on 6 matching bases. Deletions cut 8 bases from V and 7 bases from J, with 8 bases between. Germline V gene data show CDR1 as MNHNS and CDR2 as SASEGT. This CDR3 comprises 10 residues. CDR3 in amino acids: CASAGVTQYF. CDR3 nucleotides: TGTGCCAGCGCAGGGGTGACCCAGTACTTC.

The chain has TRBV29-1 and TRBJ1-1; TRBD1 matches at 9 bases. The trim removed 3 bases at V and 7 bases at J, leaving 6 bases unmatched. CDR1 SQVTM and CDR2 ANQGSEA come from the germline V gene. The CDR3 totals 13 residues. CDR3 loop: CSVDPGQGSEAFF. DNA of the CDR3: TGCAGCGTTGATCCGGGACAGGGTAGTGAAGCTTTCTTT.

This sequence joins TRBV27 and TRBJ1-3; 10 bases are shared with TRBD1. The CDR3 loop spans 16 amino acids. In germline, CDR1 is MNHEY, CDR2 SMNVEV (reference sequence). Losses at the gene ends were 6 bases for V and 2 bases for J; bases not matched to a gene: 7. The CDR3: CASSIRGTGAGNTIYF. The CDR3 bases are TGTGCCAGCAGCATACGAGGGACAGGGGCTGGAAACACCATATATTTT.

The V call is TRBV30, the J call TRBJ2-3; 11 positions agree with TRBD1. Trimming cost V 5 bases and J 2 bases; bases outside gene matches: 6. Germline V gene data show CDR1 as GTSNPN and CDR2 as SVGIG (reference sequence). The CDR3 is 15 amino acids. The CDR3 protein is CAWDGDRGFTDTQYF. The DNA for the CDR3 is TGTGCCTGGGATGGGGACAGGGGGTTCACAGATACGCAGTATTTT.